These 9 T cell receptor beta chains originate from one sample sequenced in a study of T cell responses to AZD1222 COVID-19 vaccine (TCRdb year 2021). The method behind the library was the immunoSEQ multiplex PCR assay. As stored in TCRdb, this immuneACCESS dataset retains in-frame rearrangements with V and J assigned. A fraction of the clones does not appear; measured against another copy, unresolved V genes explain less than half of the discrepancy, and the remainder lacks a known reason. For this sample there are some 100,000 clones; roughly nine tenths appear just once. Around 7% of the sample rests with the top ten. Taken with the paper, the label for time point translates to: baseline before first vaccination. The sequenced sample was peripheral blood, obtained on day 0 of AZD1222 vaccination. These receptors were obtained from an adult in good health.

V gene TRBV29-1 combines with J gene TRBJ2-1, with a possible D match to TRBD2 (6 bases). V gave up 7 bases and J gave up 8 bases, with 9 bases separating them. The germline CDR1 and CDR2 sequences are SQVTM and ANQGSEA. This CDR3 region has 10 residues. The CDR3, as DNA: TGCAGCGGGGGGGAAGATGAGCAGTTCTTC. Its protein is CSGGEDEQFF.

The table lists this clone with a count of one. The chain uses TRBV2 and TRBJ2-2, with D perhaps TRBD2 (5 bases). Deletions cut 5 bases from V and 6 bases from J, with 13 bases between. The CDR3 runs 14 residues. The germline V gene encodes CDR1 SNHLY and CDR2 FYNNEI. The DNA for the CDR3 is TGTGCCAGCAGTCGGGATTTTTTGGCCGGGGAGCTGTTTTTT. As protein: CASSRDFLAGELFF. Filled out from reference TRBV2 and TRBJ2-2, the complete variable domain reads EPEVTQTPSHQVTQMGQEVILRCVPISNHLYFYWYRQILGQKVEFLVSFYNNEISEKSEIFDDQFSVERPDGSNFTLKIRSTKLEDSAMYFCASSRDFLAGELFFGEGSRLTVL.

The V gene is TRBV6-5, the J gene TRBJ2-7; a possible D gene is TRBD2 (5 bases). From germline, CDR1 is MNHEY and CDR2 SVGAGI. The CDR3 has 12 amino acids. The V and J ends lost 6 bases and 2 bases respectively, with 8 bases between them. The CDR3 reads CASSRGTYEQYF. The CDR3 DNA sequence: TGTGCCAGCAGCCGGGGTACCTACGAGCAGTACTTC.

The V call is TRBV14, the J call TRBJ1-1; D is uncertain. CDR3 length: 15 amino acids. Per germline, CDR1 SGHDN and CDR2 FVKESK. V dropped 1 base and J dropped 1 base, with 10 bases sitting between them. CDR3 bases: TGTGCCAGCAGCCAAGGGGATAGATGGAACACTGAAGCTTTCTTT. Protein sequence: CASSQGDRWNTEAFF.

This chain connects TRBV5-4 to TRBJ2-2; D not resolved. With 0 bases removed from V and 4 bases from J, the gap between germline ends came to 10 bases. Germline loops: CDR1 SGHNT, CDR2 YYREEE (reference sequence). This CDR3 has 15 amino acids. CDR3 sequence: CASSLAATSTGELFF. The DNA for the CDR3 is TGTGCCAGCAGCTTGGCGGCAACCAGCACCGGGGAGCTGTTTTTT.

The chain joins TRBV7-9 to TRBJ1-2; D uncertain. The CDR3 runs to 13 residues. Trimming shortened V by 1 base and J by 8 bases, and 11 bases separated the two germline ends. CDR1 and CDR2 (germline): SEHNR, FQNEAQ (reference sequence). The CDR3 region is CASSLVYSGGYTF. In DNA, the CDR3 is TGTGCCAGCAGCTTAGTATACAGTGGGGGCTACACCTTC.

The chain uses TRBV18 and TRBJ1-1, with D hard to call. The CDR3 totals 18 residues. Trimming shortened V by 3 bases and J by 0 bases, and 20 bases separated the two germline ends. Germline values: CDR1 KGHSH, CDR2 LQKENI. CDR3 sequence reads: CASSPQGYSSDLNTEAFF. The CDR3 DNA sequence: TGTGCCAGCTCACCCCAAGGCTACTCTTCAGATCTGAACACTGAAGCTTTCTTT.

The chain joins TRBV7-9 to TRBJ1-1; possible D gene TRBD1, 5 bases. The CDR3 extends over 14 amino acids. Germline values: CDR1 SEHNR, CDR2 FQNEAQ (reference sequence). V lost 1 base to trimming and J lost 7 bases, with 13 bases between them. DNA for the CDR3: TGTGCCAGCAGCTTAGATTTAACGGGGGATGAAGCTTTCTTT. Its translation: CASSLDLTGDEAFF.

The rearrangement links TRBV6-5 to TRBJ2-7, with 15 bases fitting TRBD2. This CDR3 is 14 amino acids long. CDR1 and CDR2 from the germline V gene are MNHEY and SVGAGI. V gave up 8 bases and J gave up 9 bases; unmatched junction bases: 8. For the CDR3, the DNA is TGTGCCAGCCTAAAAGGACTAGCGGGAGGGAGGCAGTACTTC. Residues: CASLKGLAGGRQYF.